This T cell receptor (beta chain) was retrieved from a study of cytomegalovirus exposure and HLA in healthy donors. Overall study context: Among around 400 genotyped donors, more than 65% fell in the Caucasian-associated ancestry cluster.

About this clone: The antigen is not known.

Study-wide results and caveats: More clonal expansion characterized HLA-associated TCR beta chains than equally common others in a later analysis.

This CDR3 has 14 amino acids. CDR1 LGHNA and CDR2 YSLEER come from the germline V gene. Trimming stripped 0 bases from V and 8 bases from J, with 13 bases between. A multiplex PCR was run with 60 Vbeta primers and 13 Jbeta primers. The protocol was immunoSEQ multiplex PCR, while the TCRdb copy is restricted to in-frame clones and leaves out a portion. The sample carries over 100,000 clones, about 75% recorded once. Sequencing input: PBMCs. The receptor comes from a woman in her 40s in good health and CMV-seronegative. The gene calls are TRBV4-3 and TRBJ1-2; D call uncertain. The CDR3 DNA follows: TGCGCCAGCAGCCAAGAACGTACTCCGGGGGGCTACACCTTC. Translation gives CASSQERTPGGYTF.